This paragraph reports one T cell receptor beta chain. The antigen is undetermined. The conserved phenylalanine or tryptophan is not found at the CDR3 terminus, so this likely reflects a read error. This sample is part of a study of glioma-infiltrating T cells. Overall study results and limits: Tissue-blood divergence was below expectation in non-neoplastic patients, above in gliomas. CDR3 overlap between tissue and blood was very small.

The iRepertoire nested amplicon-rescue multiplex PCR amplified TCR alpha and beta CDR3s from RNA. For one-step reverse transcription and amplification, 100-400 ng of tissue mRNA or PBMC total RNA was used. A single record per CDR3 protein comes from TCRdb applying MiXCR to the multiplex PCR reads. This sample has 170,000 or so distinct CDR3 sequences, with approximately 40% found just once. The receptor was derived from a human donor with low-grade glioma or glioblastoma, undergoing nonglioma brain surgery, or in good health (not recorded which). The material sequenced was glioma tissue, nonneoplastic brain tissue, or PBMCs (not recorded which).

CDR3: CASSLQGGTLSYYGYTL. The CDR3 bases are TGTGCCAGCAGCCTACAGGGGGGGACATTATCGTACTATGGCTACACCCTC. The chain couples TRBV12-3 or TRBV12-4 to TRBJ1-2, with TRBD1 matching over 8 bases. This CDR3 is built from 17 residues. Germline trimming cut 6 bases from V and 3 bases from J; bases unmatched to any gene: 15.